The following is a T cell receptor (beta chain) sequence with its context. What it binds is unknown. The sample comes from a study of T cell responses to AZD1222 COVID-19 vaccine. Study outcomes and limitations: Only a handful of people who got AZD1222 tested seropositive at baseline. Possibly, clonal diversity was underestimated; donors were largely white British and included more females.

Pooled in the analysis were second doses at about 4 or about 12 weeks. TCRdb's table, derived via immunoSEQ multiplex PCR, lists solely in-frame clones and lacks some. This table has some 150,000 clones, around 90% appearing once. This CDR3 is 15 amino acids long. The V and J ends lost 7 bases and 2 bases respectively, with 17 bases between them. Germline V gene sequence: CDR1 SGHAT, CDR2 FQNNGV. This rearrangement joins TRBV11-2 to TRBJ1-1, with D perhaps TRBD1 (5 bases). The specimen was peripheral blood, collected 28 days after the second AZD1222 dose. The origin of this receptor is an adult who received the AZD1222 COVID-19 vaccine. The CDR3 protein is CASTEGRGSNTEAFF. CDR3 nucleotides: TGTGCCAGCACCGAGGGAAGGGGATCTAACACTGAAGCTTTCTTT.